A selection of T cell receptor beta chains follows, all from one sample in a study of shared clonotypes between healthy human individuals. Using immunoSEQ multiplex PCR, the repertoire was profiled, and TCRdb retains in-frame clones only, with some absent. The table records approximately 460,000 clones, 77% of them present only once. Source material: PBMCs. The receptor source for this set is a woman aged 40 to 55 in good health. Some clones in this sample may be carry-over from other donors' samples. Each CDR3 is given with its conserved first and last residue. The D gene is left open where the match is weak. A row's size may be missing; if present it is once, few, many or a size class.

abundance: NA
d_gene: NA
j_gene: TRBJ2-4
v_gene: TRBV10-1
CDR3nt: TGCGCCAGCAGTGAGTCTGGGACGGGGCACATTCAGTACTTC
CDR3aa: CASSESGTGHIQYF

abundance: many
d_gene: NA
j_gene: TRBJ2-3
v_gene: TRBV6-4
CDR3nt: TGTGCCAGCAGTGATAATGGGGCCGCAGATACGCAGTATTTT
CDR3aa: CASSDNGAADTQYF

abundance: NA
d_gene: TRBD2
j_gene: TRBJ2-5
v_gene: TRBV27
CDR3nt: TGTGCCAGCACGGCGGGAGGTGGTTGGGAGACCCAGTACTTC
CDR3aa: CASTAGGGWETQYF

abundance: NA
d_gene: NA
j_gene: TRBJ2-7
v_gene: TRBV5-6
CDR3nt: TGTGCCAGCAGCCTGGGGGTCAGGGTTGAGGAGTACTTC
CDR3aa: CASSLGVRVEEYF

abundance: once
d_gene: TRBD2
j_gene: TRBJ2-3
v_gene: TRBV27
CDR3nt: TGTGCCAGCAGTTCCCCTAGCGGGAGAACAGATACGCAGTATTTT
CDR3aa: CASSSPSGRTDTQYF

abundance: few
d_gene: NA
j_gene: TRBJ1-2
v_gene: TRBV7-9
CDR3nt: TGTGCCAGCAGCTTTTTGGTAGGAAGCTATGGCTACACCTTC
CDR3aa: CASSFLVGSYGYTF

abundance: NA
d_gene: TRBD2
j_gene: TRBJ2-1
v_gene: TRBV2
CDR3nt: TGTGCCAGCAGTGGGCTAGCGGGAGGCAATGAGCAGTTCTTC
CDR3aa: CASSGLAGGNEQFF

abundance: NA
d_gene: TRBD2
j_gene: TRBJ2-3
v_gene: TRBV29-1
CDR3nt: TGCAGCTTATCCTTGGCGGGGGGACCTACAGATACGCAGTATTTT
CDR3aa: CSLSLAGGPTDTQYF

abundance: NA
d_gene: NA
j_gene: TRBJ2-1
v_gene: TRBV9
CDR3nt: TGTGCCAGCAGCGACAGGAGGGACCGACGCTACAATGAGCAGTTCTTC
CDR3aa: CASSDRRDRRYNEQFF

abundance: NA
d_gene: NA
j_gene: TRBJ1-3
v_gene: TRBV7-3
CDR3nt: TGTGCCAGCAGCTTAGACAGGAGCTCTGGAAACACCATATATTTT
CDR3aa: CASSLDRSSGNTIYF

abundance: NA
d_gene: NA
j_gene: TRBJ2-1
v_gene: TRBV28
CDR3nt: TGTGCCAGCAGTAATGCCGGGATGGGGTATCTACGCAATGAGCAGTTCTTC
CDR3aa: CASSNAGMGYLRNEQFF

abundance: NA
d_gene: TRBD1
j_gene: TRBJ1-1
v_gene: TRBV6-5
CDR3nt: TGTGCCAGCAGACAGGACAGGGACACTGAAGCTTTCTTT
CDR3aa: CASRQDRDTEAFF

abundance: once
d_gene: NA
j_gene: TRBJ1-1
v_gene: TRBV11-1
CDR3nt: TGTGCCAGCAGCTTAGGAGGGCATTATGAAGCTTTCTTT
CDR3aa: CASSLGGHYEAFF

abundance: NA
d_gene: NA
j_gene: TRBJ2-1
v_gene: TRBV18
CDR3nt: TGTGCCAGCTCACCACCTCAGGACTCATACAATGAGCAGTTCTTC
CDR3aa: CASSPPQDSYNEQFF

abundance: NA
d_gene: TRBD2
j_gene: TRBJ2-2
v_gene: TRBV6-5
CDR3nt: TGTGCCAGCAGTCGAGCGGGGTATAACACCGGGGAGCTGTTTTTT
CDR3aa: CASSRAGYNTGELFF

abundance: NA
d_gene: NA
j_gene: TRBJ1-1
v_gene: TRBV29-1
CDR3nt: TGCAGCGGCAGGGGTTCGGGCACTGAAGCTTTCTTT
CDR3aa: CSGRGSGTEAFF

abundance: NA
d_gene: TRBD1
j_gene: TRBJ2-7
v_gene: TRBV20-1
CDR3nt: TGCAGTGCTAAGACAGGGATCGAGCAGTACTTC
CDR3aa: CSAKTGIEQYF

abundance: once
d_gene: TRBD1
j_gene: TRBJ1-2
v_gene: TRBV5-8
CDR3nt: TGTGCCAGCAGCTTGGAGGTACAGGGGACTGGCTACACCTTC
CDR3aa: CASSLEVQGTGYTF

abundance: NA
d_gene: NA
j_gene: TRBJ1-4
v_gene: TRBV6-6
CDR3nt: TGTGCCAGCAGTTACTCAGGGGGTATTAATGAAAAACTGTTTTTT
CDR3aa: CASSYSGGINEKLFF

abundance: NA
d_gene: TRBD2
j_gene: TRBJ2-7
v_gene: TRBV28
CDR3nt: TGTGCCAGCGGATCTAGCGGGACCTACGAGCAGTACTTC
CDR3aa: CASGSSGTYEQYF

abundance: NA
d_gene: NA
j_gene: TRBJ1-1
v_gene: TRBV12-2
CDR3nt: TGTGCAAGTCGCTTAGCGTTGGGGGGAGCTGAAGCTTTCTTT
CDR3aa: CASRLALGGAEAFF

abundance: few
d_gene: NA
j_gene: TRBJ2-5
v_gene: TRBV29-1
CDR3nt: TGCAGCGTTGATTGGGGGTTCGAGGAGACCCAGTACTTC
CDR3aa: CSVDWGFEETQYF

abundance: NA
d_gene: TRBD2
j_gene: TRBJ2-3
v_gene: TRBV5-1
CDR3nt: TGCGCCAGCAGCTTGGGTGAGCGGGAGGGCACAGATACGCAGTATTTT
CDR3aa: CASSLGEREGTDTQYF

abundance: NA
d_gene: NA
j_gene: TRBJ2-7
v_gene: TRBV7-8
CDR3nt: TGTGCCAGCAGGTCGCGTCGCGGAGCCTCCTACGAGCAGTACTTC
CDR3aa: CASRSRRGASYEQYF

abundance: NA
d_gene: NA
j_gene: TRBJ1-1
v_gene: TRBV11-2
CDR3nt: TGTGCCAGCAGCCCCGGGCGACTGAACACTGAAGCTTTCTTT
CDR3aa: CASSPGRLNTEAFF

abundance: NA
d_gene: NA
j_gene: TRBJ2-5
v_gene: TRBV7-7
CDR3nt: TGTGCTAGCAGCCAGACAGCCCTTGGGGAGACCCAGTACTTC
CDR3aa: CASSQTALGETQYF

abundance: NA
d_gene: TRBD1
j_gene: TRBJ1-2
v_gene: TRBV6-5
CDR3nt: TGTGCCAGCAGCGACAGGGTAGGGACTGACTATGGCTACACCTTC
CDR3aa: CASSDRVGTDYGYTF

abundance: NA
d_gene: TRBD2
j_gene: TRBJ2-1
v_gene: TRBV30
CDR3nt: TGTGCCTGGAGTGCCGGGACTAGCGGGTACAATGAGCAGTTCTTC
CDR3aa: CAWSAGTSGYNEQFF

abundance: NA
d_gene: NA
j_gene: TRBJ1-2
v_gene: TRBV2
CDR3nt: TGTGCCAGCAGTCCCTTCACAGTATCTAACTATGGCTACACCTTC
CDR3aa: CASSPFTVSNYGYTF

abundance: NA
d_gene: NA
j_gene: TRBJ2-3
v_gene: TRBV19
CDR3nt: TGTGCCAGTAGTCCCGGGGATATGGGGACAGATACGCAGTATTTT
CDR3aa: CASSPGDMGTDTQYF

abundance: NA
d_gene: TRBD1
j_gene: TRBJ1-1
v_gene: TRBV27
CDR3nt: TGTGCCAGCAGTTCGACAGGGGGCGAAGCTTTCTTT
CDR3aa: CASSSTGGEAFF

abundance: NA
d_gene: NA
j_gene: TRBJ2-7
v_gene: TRBV11-2
CDR3nt: TGTGCCAGCAGCTTAGGCGTTCAGGGACGCGAGCAGTACTTC
CDR3aa: CASSLGVQGREQYF

abundance: few
d_gene: NA
j_gene: TRBJ2-3
v_gene: TRBV7-3
CDR3nt: TGTGCCAGCAGCTTGTGGGGGCCCACAGATACGCAGTATTTT
CDR3aa: CASSLWGPTDTQYF

abundance: NA
d_gene: TRBD1
j_gene: TRBJ1-1
v_gene: TRBV4-1
CDR3nt: TGCGCCAGCAGCCAAGACAGGGGGAGCACTGAAGCTTTCTTT
CDR3aa: CASSQDRGSTEAFF

abundance: NA
d_gene: NA
j_gene: TRBJ2-1
v_gene: TRBV19
CDR3nt: TGTGCCAGTAGCCAATTGAATGAGCAGTTCTTC
CDR3aa: CASSQLNEQFF

abundance: once
d_gene: TRBD1
j_gene: TRBJ2-7
v_gene: TRBV10-2
CDR3nt: TGCGCCAGCAGTGGAGGGGACAGGGGCCACGAGCAGTACTTC
CDR3aa: CASSGGDRGHEQYF

abundance: NA
d_gene: NA
j_gene: TRBJ1-5
v_gene: TRBV7-9
CDR3nt: TGTGCCAGCAGCTTAGCGGGGCAGGATATCAAACCCCAGCATTTT
CDR3aa: CASSLAGQDIKPQHF

abundance: NA
d_gene: TRBD1
j_gene: TRBJ2-3
v_gene: TRBV6-1
CDR3nt: TGTGCCAGCAGTAAAGGACAGGGCCTCTCCACAGATACGCAGTATTTT
CDR3aa: CASSKGQGLSTDTQYF